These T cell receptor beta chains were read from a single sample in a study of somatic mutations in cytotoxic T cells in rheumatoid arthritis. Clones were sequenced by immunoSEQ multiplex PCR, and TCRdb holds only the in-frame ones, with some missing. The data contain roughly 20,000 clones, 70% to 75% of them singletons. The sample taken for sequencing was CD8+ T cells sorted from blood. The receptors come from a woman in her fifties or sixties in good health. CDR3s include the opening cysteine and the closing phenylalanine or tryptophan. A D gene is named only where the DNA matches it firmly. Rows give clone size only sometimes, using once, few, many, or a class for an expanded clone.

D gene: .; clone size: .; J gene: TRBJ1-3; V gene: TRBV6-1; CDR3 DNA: TGTGCCAGCGTCCTTTCGGGGGCTTCTGGAAACACCATATATTTT; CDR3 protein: CASVLSGASGNTIYF
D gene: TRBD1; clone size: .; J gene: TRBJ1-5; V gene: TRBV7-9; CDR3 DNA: TGTGCCAGCAGCTTACAGGGGGAAAATCAGCCCCAGCATTTT; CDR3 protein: CASSLQGENQPQHF
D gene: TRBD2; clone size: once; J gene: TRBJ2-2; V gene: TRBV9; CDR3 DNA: TGTGCCAGCAGCACCCGGGGGGGGCCCGGGGAGCTGTTTTTT; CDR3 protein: CASSTRGGPGELFF
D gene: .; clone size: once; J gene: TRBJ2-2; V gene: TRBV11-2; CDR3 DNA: TGTGCCAGCAGCTACAAGAACACCGGGGAGCTGTTTTTT; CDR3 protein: CASSYKNTGELFF
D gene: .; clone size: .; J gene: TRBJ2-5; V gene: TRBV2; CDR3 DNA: TGTGCCAGCAGTCAAAGGGGAGAGACCCAGTACTTC; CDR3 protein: CASSQRGETQYF
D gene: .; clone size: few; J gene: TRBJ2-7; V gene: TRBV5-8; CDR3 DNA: TGTGCCAGCAGTCCTCAGCTACCGCCCTACGAGCAGTACTTC; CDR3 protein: CASSPQLPPYEQYF
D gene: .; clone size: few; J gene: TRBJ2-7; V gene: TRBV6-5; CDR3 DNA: TGTGCCAGCAGTTACCGGGACGAGGGCTACGAGCAGTACTTC; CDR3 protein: CASSYRDEGYEQYF
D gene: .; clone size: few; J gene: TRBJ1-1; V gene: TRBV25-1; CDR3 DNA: TGTGCCAGCAGTGGGGGGTACACTGAAGCTTTCTTT; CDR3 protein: CASSGGYTEAFF
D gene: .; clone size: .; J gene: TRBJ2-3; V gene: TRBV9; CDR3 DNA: TGTGCCAGCAGCGTTTCGGGCACAGATACGCAGTATTTT; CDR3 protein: CASSVSGTDTQYF
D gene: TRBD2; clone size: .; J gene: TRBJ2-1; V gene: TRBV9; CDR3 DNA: TGTGCCAGCAGCCCCCGGACTAGCGGGAGGGAGTGGAATGAGCAGTTCTTC; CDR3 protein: CASSPRTSGREWNEQFF
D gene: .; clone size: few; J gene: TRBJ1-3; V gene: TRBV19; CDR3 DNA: TGTGCCAGTAGTATTGAGTACAGGGAGTATGCCTCCGGAAACACCATATATTTT; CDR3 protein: CASSIEYREYASGNTIYF
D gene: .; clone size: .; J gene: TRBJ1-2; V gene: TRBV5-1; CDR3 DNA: TGCGCCAGCAGCTTGCCGGGGGCGGACTATGGCTACACCTTC; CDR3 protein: CASSLPGADYGYTF
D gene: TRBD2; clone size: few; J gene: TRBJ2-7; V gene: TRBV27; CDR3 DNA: TGTGCCAGCAGTTTGGGAGCGGGAGCTCGTGAGCAGTACTTC; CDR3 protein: CASSLGAGAREQYF
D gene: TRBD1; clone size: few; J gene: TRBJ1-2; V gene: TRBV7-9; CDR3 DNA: TGTGCCAGCAGCTTAGCGGTCGGCAGGGGGCGTGGGTATGGCTACACCTTC; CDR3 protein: CASSLAVGRGRGYGYTF
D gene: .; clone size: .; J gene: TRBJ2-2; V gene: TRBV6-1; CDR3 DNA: TGTGCCAGCAGTCCCGGTACCTCGAACACCGGGGAGCTGTTTTTT; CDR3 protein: CASSPGTSNTGELFF
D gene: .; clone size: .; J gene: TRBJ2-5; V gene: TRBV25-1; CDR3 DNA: TGTGCCAGCAGTGAATATGACAGTCAAGAGACCCAGTACTTC; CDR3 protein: CASSEYDSQETQYF
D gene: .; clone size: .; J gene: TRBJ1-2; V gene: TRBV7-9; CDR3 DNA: TGTGCCAGCAGCCCGGTGGGTTATGGCTACACCTTC; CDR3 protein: CASSPVGYGYTF
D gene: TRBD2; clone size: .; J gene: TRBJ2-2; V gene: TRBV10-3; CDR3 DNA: TGTGCCATCAGGGGCCGGCGGGAGGACGGCACCGGGGAGCTGTTTTTT; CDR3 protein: CAIRGRREDGTGELFF
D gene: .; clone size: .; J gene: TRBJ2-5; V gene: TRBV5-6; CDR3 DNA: TGTGCCAGCAGCCGTGAGTGGAGGGAGATGGAAGAGACCCAGTACTTC; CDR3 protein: CASSREWREMEETQYF
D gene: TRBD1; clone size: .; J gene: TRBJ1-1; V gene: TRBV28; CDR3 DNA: TGTGCCAGCAGACCCAGGGGGCAAACAGCTTTCTTT; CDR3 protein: CASRPRGQTAFF
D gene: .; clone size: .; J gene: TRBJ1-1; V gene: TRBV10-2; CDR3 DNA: TGCGCCAGCGTGGGGGGGTACACTGAAGCTTTCTTT; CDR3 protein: CASVGGYTEAFF
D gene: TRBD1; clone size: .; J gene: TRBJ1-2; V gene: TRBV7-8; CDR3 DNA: TGTGCCAGCAGCACAGGGGTTGGCTACACCTTC; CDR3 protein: CASSTGVGYTF
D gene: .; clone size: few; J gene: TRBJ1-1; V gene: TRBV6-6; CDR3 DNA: TGTGCCAGCAGTTCTTACAGGAACACTGAAGCTTTCTTT; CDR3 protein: CASSSYRNTEAFF
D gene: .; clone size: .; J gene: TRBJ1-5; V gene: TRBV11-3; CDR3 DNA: TGTGCCAGCCCCAATCATCCCCAGCATTTT; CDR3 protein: CASPNHPQHF
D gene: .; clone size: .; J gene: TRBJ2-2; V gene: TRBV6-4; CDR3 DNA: TGTGCCAGCAGTGAACAGGGAGAAACCGGGGAGCTGTTTTTT; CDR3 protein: CASSEQGETGELFF
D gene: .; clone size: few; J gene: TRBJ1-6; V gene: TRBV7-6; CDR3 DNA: TGTGCCAGCAGCCCCAGGGCGGGGAATTCACCCCTCCACTTT; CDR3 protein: CASSPRAGNSPLHF
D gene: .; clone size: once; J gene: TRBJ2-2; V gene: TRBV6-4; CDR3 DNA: TGTGCCAGCTCACCCGAGGGCACCGGGGAGCTGTTTTTT; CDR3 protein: CASSPEGTGELFF
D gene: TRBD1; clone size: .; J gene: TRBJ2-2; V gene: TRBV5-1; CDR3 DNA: TGCGCCAGCAGCAATACGGACAGGGAGACCGGGGAGCTGTTTTTT; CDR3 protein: CASSNTDRETGELFF
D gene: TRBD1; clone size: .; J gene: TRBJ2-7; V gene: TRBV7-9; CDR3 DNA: TGTGCCAGCAGCTTAGGAGGGACAGGATCATACGAGCAGTACTTC; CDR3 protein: CASSLGGTGSYEQYF
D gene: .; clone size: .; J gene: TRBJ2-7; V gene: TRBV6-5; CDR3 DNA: TGTGCCAGCAGTTACTCGCTGGACTTACCCTACGAGCAGTACTTC; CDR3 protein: CASSYSLDLPYEQYF